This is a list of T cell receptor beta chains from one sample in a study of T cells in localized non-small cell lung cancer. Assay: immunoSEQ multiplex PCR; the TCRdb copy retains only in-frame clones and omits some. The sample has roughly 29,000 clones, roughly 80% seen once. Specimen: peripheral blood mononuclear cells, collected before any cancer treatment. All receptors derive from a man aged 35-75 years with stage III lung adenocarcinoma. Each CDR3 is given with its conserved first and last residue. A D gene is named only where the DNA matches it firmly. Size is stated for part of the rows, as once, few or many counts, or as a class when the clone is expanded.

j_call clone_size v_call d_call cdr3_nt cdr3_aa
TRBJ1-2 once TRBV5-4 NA TGTGCCAGCAGCTCCGCCGGGATTGACGATGGCTACACCTTC CASSSAGIDDGYTF
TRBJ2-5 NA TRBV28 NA TGTGCCAGCAGATTGCAAGAGACCCAGTACTTC CASRLQETQYF
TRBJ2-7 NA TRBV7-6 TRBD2 TGTGCCAGCAGCCCCACTAGCGGGATGAACGAGCAGTACTTC CASSPTSGMNEQYF
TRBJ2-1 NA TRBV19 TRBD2 TGTGCCAGTAGTGGGGGTCTTAGCGGGAGAAATGAGCAGTTCTTC CASSGGLSGRNEQFF
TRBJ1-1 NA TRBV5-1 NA TGCGCCAGCAGCTTAGTGAACACTGAAGCTTTCTTT CASSLVNTEAFF
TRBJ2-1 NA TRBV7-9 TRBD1 TGTGCCAGCAGCCTGGGACAGGGGAATGAGCAGTTCTTC CASSLGQGNEQFF
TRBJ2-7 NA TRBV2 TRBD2 TGTGCCAGCAGTGAGGTGCCTAGCGGGAGGGTAGAGCAGTACTTC CASSEVPSGRVEQYF
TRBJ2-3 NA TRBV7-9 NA TGTGCCAGCAGCTCTCAAACGGGGGGCTACACAGATACGCAGTATTTT CASSSQTGGYTDTQYF
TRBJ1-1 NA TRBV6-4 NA TGTGCCAGCCGGGACACCCCGAACACTGAAGCTTTCTTT CASRDTPNTEAFF
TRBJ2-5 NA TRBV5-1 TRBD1 TGCGCCAGCAGCTTTAGGACAGGGGCAGAGACCCAGTACTTC CASSFRTGAETQYF
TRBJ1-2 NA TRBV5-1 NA TGCGCCAGCAGACCAGACCTATATGGCTACACCTTC CASRPDLYGYTF
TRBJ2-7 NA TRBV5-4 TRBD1 TGTGCCAGCAGCTCACAGGGGGCGCTGGGAAACGAGCAGTACTTC CASSSQGALGNEQYF
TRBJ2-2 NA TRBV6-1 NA TGTGCCAGCAGTGAAGGCTGGAGCGGCGGGGAGCTGTTTTTT CASSEGWSGGELFF
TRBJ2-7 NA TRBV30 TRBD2 TGTGCCTGGAGTCCGATAGCGGGAACTGCTTACGAGCAGTACTTC CAWSPIAGTAYEQYF
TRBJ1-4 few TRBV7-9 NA TGTGCCAGCAGTTTTTTTCACGGCGAAAAACTGTTTTTT CASSFFHGEKLFF
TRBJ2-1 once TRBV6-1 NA TGTGCCAGCAGGGCACGGCTAGCTCCCGACAATGAGCAGTTCTTC CASRARLAPDNEQFF
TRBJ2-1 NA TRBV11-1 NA TGTGCCAGCAGCAAAAGGGACGGCCGGGAGCAGTTCTTC CASSKRDGREQFF
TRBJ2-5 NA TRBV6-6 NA TGTGCCAGCAGTTACCCCCAGGGGACCGGGACCCAGTACTTC CASSYPQGTGTQYF
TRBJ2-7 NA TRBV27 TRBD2 TGTGCCAGCAGTCCGGGGACAGGGGCCCGACTAGCGGGAGTCTACGAGCAGTACTTC CASSPGTGARLAGVYEQYF
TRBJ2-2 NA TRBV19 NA TGTGCCAGTGCGACCAGGAGCACCGGGGAGCTGTTTTTT CASATRSTGELFF
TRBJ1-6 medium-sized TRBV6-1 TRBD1 TGTGCCAGCAGTGAAGCTCCGGGACAGGGGAATTCACCCCTCCACTTT CASSEAPGQGNSPLHF
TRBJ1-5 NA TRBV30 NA TGTGCCTGGAGTATAATGGGGGATCAGCCCCAGCATTTT CAWSIMGDQPQHF
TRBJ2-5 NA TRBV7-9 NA TGTGCCAGCAGCTTAGCGGGTGAGACCCAGTACTTC CASSLAGETQYF
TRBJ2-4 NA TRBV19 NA TGTGCCAGTAGTCCCGGGACGGAAAAAAACATTCAGTACTTC CASSPGTEKNIQYF
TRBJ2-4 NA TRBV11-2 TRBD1 TGTGCCAGCAGCCTTACAGGGGTTGTTCAGTACTTC CASSLTGVVQYF
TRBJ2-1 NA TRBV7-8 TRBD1 TGTGCCAGCAGCACCGGTGGCAGGGGGAACAATGAGCAGTTCTTC CASSTGGRGNNEQFF
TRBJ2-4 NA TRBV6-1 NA TGTGCCATCGAAGAGGGTGGGGACATTCAGTACTTC CAIEEGGDIQYF
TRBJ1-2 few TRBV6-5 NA TGTGCCAGCAGCCTCCAAGGGGGGTCTAGCTACACCTTC CASSLQGGSSYTF
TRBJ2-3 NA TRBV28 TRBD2 TGTGCCAGCAGTGTGGCGGGAGATACAGATACGCAGTATTTT CASSVAGDTDTQYF
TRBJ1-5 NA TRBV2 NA TGTGCCAGCAGTGTCGCAACAGCCGGGAATAGCAATCAGCCCCAGCATTTT CASSVATAGNSNQPQHF
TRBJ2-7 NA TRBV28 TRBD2 TGTGCCAGCAGTTTTCGGGGGGGACGGTTGAACGAGCAGTACTTC CASSFRGGRLNEQYF
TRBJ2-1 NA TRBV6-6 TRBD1 TGTGCCAGCAGTCAGACCGGGACAGCCGAGCAGTTCTTC CASSQTGTAEQFF
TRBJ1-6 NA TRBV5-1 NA TGCGCCAGCAGAGAAAGAGGGGGACTAGGGATTTCACCCCTCCACTTT CASRERGGLGISPLHF
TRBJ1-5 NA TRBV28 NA TGTGCCAGCAGTGTCGACGGGAGCAATCAGCCCCAGCATTTT CASSVDGSNQPQHF
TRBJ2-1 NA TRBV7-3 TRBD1 TGTGCCAGCAGTAAGGGACAGGGGGCTAGTGAGCAGTTCTTC CASSKGQGASEQFF
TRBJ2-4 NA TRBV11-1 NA TGTGCCAGCAGCTTAGTGGGCGCGCCTTCAAACATTCAGTACTTC CASSLVGAPSNIQYF
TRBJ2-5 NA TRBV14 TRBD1 TGTGCCAGCAGCCTGCTGCCGGGACAGGGTGAAGAGACCCAGTACTTC CASSLLPGQGEETQYF
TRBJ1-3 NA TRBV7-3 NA TGTGCCAGCAGCCCGACAGTAGGAAACACCATATATTTT CASSPTVGNTIYF
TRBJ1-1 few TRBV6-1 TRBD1 TGTGCCAGCTTGGGACAGGGAAGGGGTCGCACTGAAGCTTTCTTT CASLGQGRGRTEAFF
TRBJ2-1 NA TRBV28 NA TGTGCCAGCAGTTTGGCCGTCGAGCAGTTCTTC CASSLAVEQFF
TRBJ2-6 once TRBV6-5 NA TGTGCCAGCAGTGACAGTACCGGGGCCAACGTCCTGACTTTC CASSDSTGANVLTF
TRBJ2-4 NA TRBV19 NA TGTGCCAGTAGTATAGACGGGGCACTAAACCTAGCCAAAAACATTCAGTACTTC CASSIDGALNLAKNIQYF
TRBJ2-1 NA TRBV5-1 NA TGCGCCAGCAGCTTGGCCGGGCCCAATGAGCAGTTCTTC CASSLAGPNEQFF
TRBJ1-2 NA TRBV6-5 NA TGTGCCAGCAGGGCGACGATGACAGGCGGCTACACCTTC CASRATMTGGYTF
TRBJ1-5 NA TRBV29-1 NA TGCAGCGTTGTTGATGGGGGCAATCAGCCCCAGCATTTT CSVVDGGNQPQHF
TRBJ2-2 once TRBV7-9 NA TGTGCCAGCAGCTTCACGGCCGTCACCGGGGAGCTGTTTTTT CASSFTAVTGELFF
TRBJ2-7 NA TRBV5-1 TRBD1 TGCGCCAGCATCCCCCCGGGCAGGGGGCCATATACCTACGAGCAGTACTTC CASIPPGRGPYTYEQYF
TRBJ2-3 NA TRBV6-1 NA TGTGCCAGCAGTGAAGCGGTCCTACCGTTCGGGACAGATACGCAGTATTTT CASSEAVLPFGTDTQYF
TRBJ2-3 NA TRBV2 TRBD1 TGTGCCAGCAGTGCTCGGAAAGGGGGCGTCGTGGCAGATACGCAGTATTTT CASSARKGGVVADTQYF
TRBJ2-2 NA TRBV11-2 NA TGTGCCAGCAGCTTCAGCTCGCGGGCCGGGGAGCTGTTTTTT CASSFSSRAGELFF
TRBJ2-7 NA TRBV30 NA TGTGCCGGAAGGCGCGGAGGAGCAAACTACGAGCAGTACTTC CAGRRGGANYEQYF
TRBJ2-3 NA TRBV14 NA TGTGCCAGCAGCCAAGGTCAGATCACAGATACGCAGTATTTT CASSQGQITDTQYF
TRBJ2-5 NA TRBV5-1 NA TGCGCCAGCAGCTCAGCAGGGGTAGAGACCCAGTACTTC CASSSAGVETQYF
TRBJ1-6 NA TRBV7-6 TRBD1 TGTGCCAGCAGCACGGGACAGGGGAATTCACCCCTCCACTTT CASSTGQGNSPLHF
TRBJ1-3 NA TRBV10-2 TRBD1 TGCGCCAGCAGTTCGACAGGGGGTCCCAACACCATATATTTT CASSSTGGPNTIYF
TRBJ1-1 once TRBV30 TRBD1 TGTGCCTGCCGACAGGGGGCTCAGGCTTTCTTT CACRQGAQAFF
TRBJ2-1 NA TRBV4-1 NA TGCGCCAGCAGCCAAGAGAATCCCAGCTCCTACAATGAGCAGTTCTTC CASSQENPSSYNEQFF
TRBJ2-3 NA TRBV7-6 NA TGTGCCAGCAGCTACGGGGATACGCAGTATTTT CASSYGDTQYF
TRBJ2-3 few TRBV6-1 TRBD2 TGTGCCAGCAGTGAGACTAGCGGGGGGGCAGATACGCAGTATTTT CASSETSGGADTQYF